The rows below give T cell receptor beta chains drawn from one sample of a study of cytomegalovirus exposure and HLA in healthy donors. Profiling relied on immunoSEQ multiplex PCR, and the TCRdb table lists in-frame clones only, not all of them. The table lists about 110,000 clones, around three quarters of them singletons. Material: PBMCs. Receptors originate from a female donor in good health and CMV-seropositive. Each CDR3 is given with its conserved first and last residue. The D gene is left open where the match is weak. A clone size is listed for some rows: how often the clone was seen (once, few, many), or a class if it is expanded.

TGTGCCAGTAGTATAACAGCATTGAACACTGAAGCTTTCTTT | CASSITALNTEAFF | TRBJ1-1 | TRBV19 | - | 14 | -
TGCGCCAGCAGCTTGGGCGGGGGGGCTTTGGCAGATACGCAGTATTTT | CASSLGGGALADTQYF | TRBJ2-3 | TRBV5-1 | TRBD2 | 16 | -
TGTGCCAGCAGTACTAGGGTCCGCGCTTTCTTT | CASSTRVRAFF | TRBJ1-1 | TRBV2 | - | 11 | few
TGTGCCAGCAGCAGCGGGGGGGCCGTGGATACGCAGTATTTT | CASSSGGAVDTQYF | TRBJ2-3 | TRBV9 | TRBD2 | 14 | -
TGTGCCTGGAGCGGGGACATTGCCAAAAACATTCAGTACTTC | CAWSGDIAKNIQYF | TRBJ2-4 | TRBV30 | - | 14 | -
TGTGCCAGCAGCTTGGGACAGGGGGCGCCGGTACTGTTTTTT | CASSLGQGAPVLFF | TRBJ1-4 | TRBV5-6 | TRBD1 | 14 | -
TGTGCCAGCAGGCCGGGACAGCTCTCCTACGAGCAGTACTTC | CASRPGQLSYEQYF | TRBJ2-7 | TRBV28 | TRBD1 | 14 | -
TGTGCCAGCAGCCAGAGGACTAGCGGGAGTAAGGGCGAGCAGTACTTC | CASSQRTSGSKGEQYF | TRBJ2-7 | TRBV4-2 | TRBD2 | 16 | once
TGTGCCAGCGTGCCTAGCGGGAGGACCTACAATGAGCAGTTCTTC | CASVPSGRTYNEQFF | TRBJ2-1 | TRBV6-1 | TRBD2 | 15 | -
TGTGCCAGCAGCTTGGGACTAGCGGGAGAATCCTACAATGAGCAGTTCTTC | CASSLGLAGESYNEQFF | TRBJ2-1 | TRBV5-8 | TRBD2 | 17 | -
TGTGCCAGCCTAGGACAGGGAAATAATTCACCCCTCCACTTT | CASLGQGNNSPLHF | TRBJ1-6 | TRBV25-1 | TRBD1 | 14 | -
TGTGCCAGCAGTTTATATGGGAGGTATAGCAATCAGCCCCAGCATTTT | CASSLYGRYSNQPQHF | TRBJ1-5 | TRBV28 | - | 16 | -
TGTGCCTGGAGTCCGGACATGGGCTACGAGCAGTACTTC | CAWSPDMGYEQYF | TRBJ2-7 | TRBV30 | - | 13 | -
TGTGCCTGGAGACCAACCCCCGGGACAGGTCCCAAAAACATTCAGTACTTC | CAWRPTPGTGPKNIQYF | TRBJ2-4 | TRBV30 | TRBD1 | 17 | -